Detailed here is one T cell receptor (beta chain). Its antigen is currently unknown. The second PCR ran about 6 to 12 cycles with a sample-barcoded 5' primer and J-beta primers. Researchers report that a template-switch adaptor with 12 random nucleotides tagged each cDNA molecule. TCRdb recomputed calls from the 5' RACE reads with MiXCR, one row per CDR3 protein. The profile shows fewer than 800,000 distinct CDR3 sequences, about half of them singletons. Germline values: CDR1 ENHRY, CDR2 SYGVKD. V was clipped by 4 bases and J by 5 bases, with 9 bases between them. The CDR3 is 12 amino acids. This sample is part of a study of blood T cells in healthy people across ages. As for the study in general: T cells yielded about one barcoded beta molecule per two cells through template switching.

General study results and limits: Diversity was higher, and naive CD4+ cells more numerous, in long-lived donors than in aged donors. Older age went with lower TCR beta diversity per million T cells, in a roughly linear way.

Sample: blood. The sequence was obtained from a woman aged 55-69 years in good health. This chain uses TRBV10-3 with TRBJ2-7; maybe TRBD2 (5 bases). For the CDR3, the DNA is TGTGCCATCAGTGGGACCGGGGACGAGCAGTACTTC. Translated: CAISGTGDEQYF.